This T cell receptor beta chain originates from a study of OX40 agonist ivuxolimab in advanced cancers. Turning to the study itself: Patients in dose escalation had liver, melanoma, kidney or head and neck cancers. Study observations and caveats: Expanded peripheral T-cell antigen specificity went undetermined.

J lost 8 bases, V lost 5 bases, and 8 bases had no gene match. Germline V gene data show CDR1 as SNHLY and CDR2 as FYNNEI. CDR3 length equals 13 residues. Measured with immunoSEQ multiplex PCR; TCRdb has only the in-frame clones, and not every one. The table includes approximately 60,000 clones, about four fifths detected once. Turning to this clone: What it recognizes is unknown.

This TCR was sampled from an adult with an advanced solid tumor such as melanoma, head and neck, liver or kidney cancer. The rearrangement links TRBV2 to TRBJ1-2; 7 positions agree with TRBD1. Specimen: CD4+ or CD8+ T cells sorted from blood, collected in a trial of the OX40 agonist ivuxolimab. As DNA, the CDR3 is TGTGCCAGCAGTCCGGGACAGCAAAGGGGCTACACCTTC. Translating gives CASSPGQQRGYTF. Supplemented by reference TRBV2 and TRBJ1-2, the full variable domain reads EPEVTQTPSHQVTQMGQEVILRCVPISNHLYFYWYRQILGQKVEFLVSFYNNEISEKSEIFDDQFSVERPDGSNFTLKIRSTKLEDSAMYFCASSPGQQRGYTFGSGTRLTVV.